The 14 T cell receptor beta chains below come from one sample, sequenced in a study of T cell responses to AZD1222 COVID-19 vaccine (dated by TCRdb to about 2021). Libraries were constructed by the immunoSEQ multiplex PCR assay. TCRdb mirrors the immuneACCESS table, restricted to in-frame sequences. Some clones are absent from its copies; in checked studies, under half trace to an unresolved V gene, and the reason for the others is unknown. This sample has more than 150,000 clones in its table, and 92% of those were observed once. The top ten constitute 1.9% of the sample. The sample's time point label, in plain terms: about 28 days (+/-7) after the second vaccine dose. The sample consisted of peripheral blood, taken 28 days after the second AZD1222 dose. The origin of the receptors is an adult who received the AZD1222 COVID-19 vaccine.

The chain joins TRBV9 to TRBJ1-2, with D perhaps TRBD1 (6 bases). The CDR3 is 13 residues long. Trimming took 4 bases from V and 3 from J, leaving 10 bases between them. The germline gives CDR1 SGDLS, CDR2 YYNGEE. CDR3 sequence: CASSPNRDYGYTF. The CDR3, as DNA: TGTGCCAGCAGCCCTAACAGGGACTATGGCTACACCTTC. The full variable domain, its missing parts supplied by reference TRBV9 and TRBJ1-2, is DSGVTQTPKHLITATGQRVTLRCSPRSGDLSVYWYQQSLDQGLQFLIQYYNGEERAKGNILERFSAQQFPDLHSELNLSSLELGDSALYFCASSPNRDYGYTFGSGTRLTVV.

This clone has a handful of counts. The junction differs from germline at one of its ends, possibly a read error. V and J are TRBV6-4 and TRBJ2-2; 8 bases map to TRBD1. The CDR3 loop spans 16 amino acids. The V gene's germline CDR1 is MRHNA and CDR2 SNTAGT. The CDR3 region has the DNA TGTGCCAGCAGTCACTCATCGACAGGGGACACCGGGGAGCTGTTTTTT. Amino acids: CASSHSSTGDTGELFF.

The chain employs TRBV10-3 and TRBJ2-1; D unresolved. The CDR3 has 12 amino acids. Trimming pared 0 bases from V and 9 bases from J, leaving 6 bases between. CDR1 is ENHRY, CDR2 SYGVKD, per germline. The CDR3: CAISESLGEQFF. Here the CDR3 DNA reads TGTGCCATCAGTGAGTCGCTGGGTGAGCAGTTCTTC.

The DNA of the CDR3 is TGCAGCGTTGCCCCAGGGGGTTTCGCGAACACCGGGGAGCTGTTTTTT. Residues: CSVAPGGFANTGELFF. This rearrangement joins TRBV29-1 to TRBJ2-2, with 7 nucleotides matching TRBD1. Germline V gene sequence: CDR1 SQVTM, CDR2 ANQGSEA. The CDR3 is 16 residues long. J was trimmed by 0 bases and V by 4 bases; bases with no gene match: 8.

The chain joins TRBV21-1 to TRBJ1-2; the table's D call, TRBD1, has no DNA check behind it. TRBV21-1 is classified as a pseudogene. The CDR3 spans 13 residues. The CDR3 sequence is CASSRRDRAGYTF. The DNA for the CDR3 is TGTGCCAGCAGCCGACGGGACAGGGCTGGCTACACCTTC.

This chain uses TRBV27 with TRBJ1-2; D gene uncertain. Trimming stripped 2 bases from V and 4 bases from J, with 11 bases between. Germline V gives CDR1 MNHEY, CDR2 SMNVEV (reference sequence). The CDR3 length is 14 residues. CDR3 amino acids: CASSLNGAIYGYTF. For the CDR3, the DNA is TGTGCCAGCAGTTTAAACGGAGCGATCTATGGCTACACCTTC.

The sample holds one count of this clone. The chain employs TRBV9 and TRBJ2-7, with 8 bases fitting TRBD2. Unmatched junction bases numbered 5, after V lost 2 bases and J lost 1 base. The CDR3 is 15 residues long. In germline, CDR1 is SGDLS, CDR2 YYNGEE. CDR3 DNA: TGTGCCAGCAGCGTGGCAGCGGGGGTTTCCTACGAGCAGTACTTC. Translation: CASSVAAGVSYEQYF.

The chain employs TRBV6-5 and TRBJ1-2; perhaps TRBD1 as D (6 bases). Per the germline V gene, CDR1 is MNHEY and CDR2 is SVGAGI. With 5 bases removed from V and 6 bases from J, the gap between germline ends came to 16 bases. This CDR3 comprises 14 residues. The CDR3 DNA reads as TGTGCCAGCAGTCCCATTTGGGGGCGAAATGGCTACACCTTC. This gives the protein CASSPIWGRNGYTF.

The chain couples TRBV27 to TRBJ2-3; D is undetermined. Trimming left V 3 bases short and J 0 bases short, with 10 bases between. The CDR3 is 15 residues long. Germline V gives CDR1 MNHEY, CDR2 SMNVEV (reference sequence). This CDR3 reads CASSLGWPSTDTQYF. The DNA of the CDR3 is TGTGCCAGCAGTTTGGGTTGGCCTAGCACAGATACGCAGTATTTT.

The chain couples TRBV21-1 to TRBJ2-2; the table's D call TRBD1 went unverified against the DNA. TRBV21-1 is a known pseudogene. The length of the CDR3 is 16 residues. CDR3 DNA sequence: TGTGCCAGCAGCCGCCCCAGACAAGCGAACACCGGGGAGCTGTTTTTT. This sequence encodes CASSRPRQANTGELFF.

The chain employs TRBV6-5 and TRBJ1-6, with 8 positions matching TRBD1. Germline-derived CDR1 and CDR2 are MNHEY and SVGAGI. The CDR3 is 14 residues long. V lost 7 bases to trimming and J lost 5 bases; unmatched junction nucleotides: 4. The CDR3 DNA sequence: TGTGCCAGCACCCGGACAGGGCATAATTCACCCCTCCACTTT. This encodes CASTRTGHNSPLHF.

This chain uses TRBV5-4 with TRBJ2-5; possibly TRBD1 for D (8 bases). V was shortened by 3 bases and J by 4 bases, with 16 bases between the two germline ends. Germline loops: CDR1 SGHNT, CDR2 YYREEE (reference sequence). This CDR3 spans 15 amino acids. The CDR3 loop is CASSSQTGGAETQYF. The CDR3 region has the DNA TGTGCCAGCAGCTCCCAAACAGGGGGGGCAGAGACCCAGTACTTC.

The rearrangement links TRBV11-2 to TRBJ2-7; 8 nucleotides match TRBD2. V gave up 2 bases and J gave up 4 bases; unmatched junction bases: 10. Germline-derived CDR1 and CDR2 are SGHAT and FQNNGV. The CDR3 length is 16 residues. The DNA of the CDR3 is TGTGCCAGCAGCTTAAATGCGGGGGGCGCTTTTTACGAGCAGTACTTC. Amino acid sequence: CASSLNAGGAFYEQYF.

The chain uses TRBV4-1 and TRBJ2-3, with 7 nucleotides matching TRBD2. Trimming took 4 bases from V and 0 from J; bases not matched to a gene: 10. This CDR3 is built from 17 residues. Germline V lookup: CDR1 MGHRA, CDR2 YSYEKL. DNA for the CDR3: TGCGCCAGCAGCCGAGTAGCCGGGGGGTCTAGCACAGATACGCAGTATTTT. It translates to CASSRVAGGSSTDTQYF.